This T cell receptor beta chain originates from a study of blood T cell repertoires in COVID-19. Ages ranged from roughly 18 to 100 years, with residence in about two dozen US areas. Grouping used clinical history reported by participants in a survey and questionnaire. Recovered participants had two consecutive negative NP/OP PCR tests, healthcare professional clearance, or symptom resolution. Profiled with immunoSEQ multiplex PCR; TCRdb holds only in-frame clones, not every one. The profile covers roughly 380,000 clones, with over 75% appearing a single time and 1.3% taken by the ten largest. This CDR3 has 16 residues. Germline CDR1 SEHNR, CDR2 FQNEAQ (reference sequence). V lost 5 bases and J lost 0; bases outside the gene matches: 9.

This rearrangement joins TRBV7-9 to TRBJ1-1; TRBD1 matches 7 bases. The source is a man aged 25-40 years who had recovered from COVID-19. Specimen: PBMCs or T cells enriched from blood (not recorded which). The CDR3 sequence: CASSPPPGQMNTEAFF. CDR3 nucleotide sequence: TGTGCCAGCAGCCCACCTCCGGGACAGATGAACACTGAAGCTTTCTTT.